These T cell receptor beta chains were read from a single sample in a study of technical replicates of blood from a handful of donors. The data were produced by immunoSEQ multiplex PCR, yet TCRdb's version contains in-frame clones alone and is incomplete. The sample has more than 55,000 clones, more than 85% seen once. The sequencing input was PBMCs. All receptors come from a human donor in good health. Some clones in this sample may be carry-over from other donors' samples. Both conserved end residues are part of each CDR3. Fields, in order: clone size, D gene, J gene, CDR3 length, V gene, CDR3 DNA, CDR3 protein. A D gene is named only where the DNA matches it firmly. Some rows have no size entry. The others give once, few or many, or a class for an expanded clone.

>-|-|TRBJ1-5|14|TRBV6-5
TGTGCCAGCAGTCCGGGGGGCAGCAATCAGCCCCAGCATTTT
CASSPGGSNQPQHF
>-|-|TRBJ2-3|17|TRBV5-6
TGTGCCAGCAGCTTGTACGCCGGGTTCACTGGCACAGATACGCAGTATTTT
CASSLYAGFTGTDTQYF
>-|-|TRBJ1-2|15|TRBV5-1
TGCGCCAGCAGCCCCATCGACAGCACTAACTATGGCTACACCTTC
CASSPIDSTNYGYTF
>-|TRBD1|TRBJ2-5|16|TRBV7-2
TGTGCCAGCAGCTTATTAGACAGGGTCATTGCGGAGACCCAGTACTTC
CASSLLDRVIAETQYF
>once|-|TRBJ1-2|14|TRBV5-6
TGTGCCAGCTCATTGGGGGCGACCTCTTGGGGCTACACCTTC
CASSLGATSWGYTF
>-|TRBD1|TRBJ2-7|18|TRBV27
TGTGCCAGCAGTTCCCTATCCGGGGGACAGGGGGACTCCTACGAGCAGTACTTC
CASSSLSGGQGDSYEQYF
>-|-|TRBJ2-5|13|TRBV7-2
TGTGCCAGCAGCTTGGAGTCAGGGGAGACCCAGTACTTC
CASSLESGETQYF
>-|-|TRBJ1-6|13|TRBV7-9
TGTGCCAGCAGCTTAGGCGGCAGCTCACCCCTCCACTTT
CASSLGGSSPLHF
>-|-|TRBJ1-1|14|TRBV9
TGTGCCAGCAGCGTGGGCCCTCTTGATGATGAAGCTTTCTTT
CASSVGPLDDEAFF
>-|TRBD2|TRBJ2-1|13|TRBV7-3
TGTGCCAGCAGCCTCCGGGGGGTAGATGAGCAGTTCTTC
CASSLRGVDEQFF
>-|-|TRBJ1-2|14|TRBV19
TGTGCCAGTAGTCGGGGGGGCCGGGACTATGGCTACACCTTC
CASSRGGRDYGYTF
>-|TRBD1|TRBJ1-2|14|TRBV10-3
TGTGCCATCAGCCTACAGGGGGGAGACTATGGCTACACCTTC
CAISLQGGDYGYTF
>-|-|TRBJ2-7|14|TRBV27
TGTGCCAGCAGTCCCCGAGGTACCTCGTACGAGCAGTACTTC
CASSPRGTSYEQYF
>once|TRBD1|TRBJ2-3|16|TRBV9
TGTGCCAGCAGCAAAGGGGCAGGGGGCGTCCCAGATACGCAGTATTTT
CASSKGAGGVPDTQYF
>-|-|TRBJ1-3|15|TRBV6-5
TGTGCCAGCAGGCTGACAGACCACTCTGGAAACACCATATATTTT
CASRLTDHSGNTIYF
>many|TRBD2|TRBJ2-5|17|TRBV7-3
TGTGCCAGCAGCCCGCGGGTAGCGGGAGGGGTTAGGGAGACCCAGTACTTC
CASSPRVAGGVRETQYF
>few|-|TRBJ2-1|14|TRBV30
TGTGCCTGGAGCCAGGGGCGTTCCTACAATGAGCAGTTCTTC
CAWSQGRSYNEQFF
>-|TRBD1|TRBJ1-2|14|TRBV5-1
TGCGCCAGCAGCTTGGGGGACAGTGTCTATGGCTACACCTTC
CASSLGDSVYGYTF
>-|TRBD1|TRBJ2-3|15|TRBV12-5
TGTGCTAGTGGGGGTAAGACAGGGAGCACAGATACGCAGTATTTT
CASGGKTGSTDTQYF
>few|-|TRBJ1-3|16|TRBV4-3
TGCGCCAGCAGCCAAGACCGGGGGTTTTCTGGAAACACCATATATTTT
CASSQDRGFSGNTIYF
>-|-|TRBJ1-6|16|TRBV5-1
TGCGCCAGCAGCTTGGGTCCCCAGGGAACCAATTCACCCCTCCACTTT
CASSLGPQGTNSPLHF
>-|-|TRBJ1-1|12|TRBV2
TGTGCCAGCAGTGATATGTCGGGAGAGGCTTTCTTT
CASSDMSGEAFF
>-|-|TRBJ2-3|14|TRBV5-1
TGCGCCAGCATCTCTGGGGCTGGCACAGATACGCAGTATTTT
CASISGAGTDTQYF
>-|TRBD2|TRBJ2-5|15|TRBV7-3
TGTGCCAGCAGCTTAACTAGCGGGAGCCATGAGACCCAGTACTTC
CASSLTSGSHETQYF
>once|-|TRBJ1-3|15|TRBV6-5
TGTGCCAGCAGCGCCGGGATAATCTCTGGAAACACCATATATTTT
CASSAGIISGNTIYF
>-|TRBD1|TRBJ2-7|17|TRBV4-1
TGCGCCAGCAGCCCGGTCCCGGGACAGGGGGGGACCTACGAGCAGTACTTC
CASSPVPGQGGTYEQYF
>-|TRBD2|TRBJ2-1|15|TRBV7-2
TGTGCCAGCAGTAAGCGGGAGGGCCTCTTGAATGAGCAGTTCTTC
CASSKREGLLNEQFF
>-|TRBD2|TRBJ2-4|16|TRBV5-4
TGTGCCAGCAGCTTTCAGGGCCTAGCGGTCAAAAACATTCAGTACTTC
CASSFQGLAVKNIQYF
>-|-|TRBJ1-4|15|TRBV5-4
TGTGCCAGCAGCTTGGCCGGGTCAGCTAATGAAAAACTGTTTTTT
CASSLAGSANEKLFF
>-|-|TRBJ2-7|15|TRBV19
TGTGCCAGTAGTATTGCGGGACGGCCCTCCTACGAGCAGTACTTC
CASSIAGRPSYEQYF
>once|TRBD2|TRBJ2-7|15|TRBV5-6
TGTGCCAGCAGCTCGGTGACTAGCGGGGGCTACGAGCAGTACTTC
CASSSVTSGGYEQYF
>-|TRBD1|TRBJ1-6|16|TRBV6-5
TGTGCCAGCAGTTACTCGCGGACAGGGAGTCCGGGCGGCCTCCACTTT
CASSYSRTGSPGGLHF
>-|TRBD2|TRBJ2-7|13|TRBV9
TGTGCCAGCAGCCCCGCGGGGGCCTACGAGCAGTACTTC
CASSPAGAYEQYF
>once|TRBD1|TRBJ2-7|14|TRBV10-3
TGTGCCATCAGTTTAACAGGGGAGTCCTACGAGCAGTACTTC
CAISLTGESYEQYF
>-|-|TRBJ1-1|14|TRBV5-1
TGCGCCAGCAGCACCACCCAGGGGAACACTGAAGCTTTCTTT
CASSTTQGNTEAFF
>-|-|TRBJ2-7|13|TRBV7-9
TGTGCCAGCAGCCGAAGTGGGGCTTACGAGCAGTACTTC
CASSRSGAYEQYF
>-|-|TRBJ2-5|15|TRBV7-8
TGTGCCAGCAGCTCCGGGGGGCTTCTTTCGGTGACCCAGTACTTC
CASSSGGLLSVTQYF
>-|-|TRBJ2-1|16|TRBV27
TGTGCCAGCAGTTTATCTGGACTTACGGTATACAATGAGCAGTTCTTC
CASSLSGLTVYNEQFF
>-|TRBD1|TRBJ1-1|16|TRBV7-6
TGTGCCAGCAGCTTCTCCAGGACAGGGAGGGACACTGAAGCTTTCTTT
CASSFSRTGRDTEAFF
>-|-|TRBJ1-1|14|TRBV6-5
TGTGCCAGCAGGAAAGCCGGGTCCAACACTGAAGCTTTCTTT
CASRKAGSNTEAFF
>-|-|TRBJ2-7|13|TRBV10-3
TGTGCCATCAGTGTCCCGGGTGGCTACGAGCAGTACTTC
CAISVPGGYEQYF